This TCR beta chain was sequenced during a study of molecular identifiers for immune sequencing clone quantification. Study-wide context: Naive CD8 RNA (around 20,000 or 99,000 cells) was divided into five aliquots, with four sequenced. Study-level points and caveats: In cases of identical TCR molecules sharing a barcode, highly expanded clone sizes could be underestimated. Spiked-in Jurkat TCR RNA corresponding to one cell was reported as detectable against 750,000 to 1,000,000 naive cells.

This clonotype has a handful of counts. Its antigen remains unidentified. Germline CDR1 is MNHEY and CDR2 is SVGAGI. Trimming cost V 6 bases and J 5 bases, with 17 bases left between them. CDR3 length equals 14 residues. Generation of bulk TCR libraries relied on previously described methods and listed TCR primers. Via MiXCR, TCRdb re-called the PCR reads, giving one row per CDR3 protein. The repertoire has approximately 320,000 distinct CDR3 sequences, 24% of them found once; the top ten carry approximately 0.74%. This sequence originates from a human donor in good health. Some libraries in this study had Jurkat cell RNA spiked in. This sequence joins TRBV6-5 and TRBJ2-7; D not resolved. The sample taken for sequencing was naive CD8+ T cells from blood, with Jurkat cell RNA spiked in. Described subset: FACS-sorted CD8+CD4-CCR7+CD45RA+ naive T cells. CDR3 in amino acids: CASSPSAGSDEQYF. The DNA for the CDR3 is TGTGCCAGCAGCCCCTCCGCCGGATCCGACGAGCAGTACTTC.